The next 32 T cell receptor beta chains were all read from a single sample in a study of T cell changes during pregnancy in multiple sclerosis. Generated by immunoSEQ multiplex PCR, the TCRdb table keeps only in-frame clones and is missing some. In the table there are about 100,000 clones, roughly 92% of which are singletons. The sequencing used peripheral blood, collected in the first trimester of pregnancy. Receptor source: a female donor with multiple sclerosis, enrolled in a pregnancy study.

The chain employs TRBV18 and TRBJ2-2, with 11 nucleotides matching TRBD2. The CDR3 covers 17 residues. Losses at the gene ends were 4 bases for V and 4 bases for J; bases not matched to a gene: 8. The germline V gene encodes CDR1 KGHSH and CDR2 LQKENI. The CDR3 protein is CASSRKLAGESTGELFF. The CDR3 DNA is TGTGCCAGCTCACGAAAACTAGCGGGAGAGAGCACCGGGGAGCTGTTTTTT.

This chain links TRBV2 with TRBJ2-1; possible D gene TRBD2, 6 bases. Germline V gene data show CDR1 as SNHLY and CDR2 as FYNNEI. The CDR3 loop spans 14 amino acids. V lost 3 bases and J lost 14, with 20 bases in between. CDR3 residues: CASSDRVRAGTEFF. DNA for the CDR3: TGTGCCAGCAGTGATAGGGTTCGGGCAGGGACTGAGTTCTTC.

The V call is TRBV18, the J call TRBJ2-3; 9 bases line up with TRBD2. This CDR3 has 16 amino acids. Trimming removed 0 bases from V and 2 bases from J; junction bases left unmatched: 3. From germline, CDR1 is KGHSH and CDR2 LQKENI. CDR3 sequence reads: CASSPPASGNTDTQYF. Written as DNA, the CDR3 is TGTGCCAGCTCACCACCGGCTAGCGGGAACACAGATACGCAGTATTTT.

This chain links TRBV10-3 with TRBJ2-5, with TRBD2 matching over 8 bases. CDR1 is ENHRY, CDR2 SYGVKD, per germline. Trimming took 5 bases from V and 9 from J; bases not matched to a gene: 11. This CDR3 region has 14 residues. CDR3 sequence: CAISTLAGRTPQYF. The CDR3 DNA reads TGTGCCATCAGTACATTAGCGGGGCGAACCCCCCAGTACTTC.

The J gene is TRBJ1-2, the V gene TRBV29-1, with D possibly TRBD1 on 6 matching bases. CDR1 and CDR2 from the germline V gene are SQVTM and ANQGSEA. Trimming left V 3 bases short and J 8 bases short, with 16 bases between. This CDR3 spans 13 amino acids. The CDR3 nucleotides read TGCAGCGTTGAGTCCCAGGGGTATGGAGGCTACACCTTC. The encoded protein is CSVESQGYGGYTF.

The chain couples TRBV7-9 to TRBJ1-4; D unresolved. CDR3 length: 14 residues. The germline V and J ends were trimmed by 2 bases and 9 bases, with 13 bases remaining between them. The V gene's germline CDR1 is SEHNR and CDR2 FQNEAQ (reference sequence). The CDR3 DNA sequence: TGTGCCAGCAGCTTATCTGGCGGTCCGCAAAAACTGTTTTTT. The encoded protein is CASSLSGGPQKLFF.

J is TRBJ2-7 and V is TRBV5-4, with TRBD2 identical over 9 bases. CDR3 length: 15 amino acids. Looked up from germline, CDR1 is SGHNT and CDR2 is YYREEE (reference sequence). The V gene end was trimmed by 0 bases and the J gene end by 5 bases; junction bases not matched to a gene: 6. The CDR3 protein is CASSLVAGDVNEQYF. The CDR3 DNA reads TGTGCCAGCAGCTTGGTAGCGGGAGATGTGAACGAGCAGTACTTC.

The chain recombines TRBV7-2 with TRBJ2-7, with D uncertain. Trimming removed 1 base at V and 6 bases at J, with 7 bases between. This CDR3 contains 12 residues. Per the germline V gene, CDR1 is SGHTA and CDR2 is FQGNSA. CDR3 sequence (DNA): TGTGCCAGCAGCTTAGGACACCCCGAGCAGTACTTC. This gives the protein CASSLGHPEQYF.

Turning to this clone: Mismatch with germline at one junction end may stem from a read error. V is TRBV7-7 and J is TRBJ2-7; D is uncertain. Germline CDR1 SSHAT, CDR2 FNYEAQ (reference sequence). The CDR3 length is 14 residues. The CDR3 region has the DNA TGTGCTAGCAGCTTAGGCCCCAACAGTGACGAGCAGTACTTC. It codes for CASSLGPNSDEQYF. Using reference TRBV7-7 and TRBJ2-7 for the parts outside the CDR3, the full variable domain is GAGVSQSPRYKVTKRGQDVTLRCDPISSHATLYWYQQALGQGPEFLTYFNYEAQPDKSGLPSDRFSAERPEGSISTLTIQRTEQRDSAMYRCASSLGPNSDEQYFGPGTRLTVT.

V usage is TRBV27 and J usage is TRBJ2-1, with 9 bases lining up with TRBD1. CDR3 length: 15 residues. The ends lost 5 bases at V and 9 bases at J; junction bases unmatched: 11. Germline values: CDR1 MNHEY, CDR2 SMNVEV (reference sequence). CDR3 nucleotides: TGTGCCAGCAGTCACGGGGACAGGGAGTATAGTGAGCAGTTCTTC. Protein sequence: CASSHGDREYSEQFF.

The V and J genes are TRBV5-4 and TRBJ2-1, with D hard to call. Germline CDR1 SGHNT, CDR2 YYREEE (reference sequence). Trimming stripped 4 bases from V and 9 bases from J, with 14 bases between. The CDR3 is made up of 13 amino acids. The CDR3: CASSGSSGAEQFF. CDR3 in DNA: TGTGCCAGCAGCGGGTCTTCCGGAGCTGAGCAGTTCTTC. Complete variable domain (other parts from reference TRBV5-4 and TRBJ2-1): ETGVTQSPTHLIKTRGQQVTLRCSSQSGHNTVSWYQQALGQGPQFIFQYYREEENGRGNFPPRFSGLQFPNYSSELNVNALELDDSALYLCASSGSSGAEQFFGPGTRLTVL.

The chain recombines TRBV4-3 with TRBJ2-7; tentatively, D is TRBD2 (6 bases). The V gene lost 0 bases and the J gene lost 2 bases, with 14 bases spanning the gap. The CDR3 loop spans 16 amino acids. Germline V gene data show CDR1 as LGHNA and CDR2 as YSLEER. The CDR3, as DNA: TGCGCCAGCAGCCAAGATTGGGGCGGGGCCCCCTACGAGCAGTACTTC. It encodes CASSQDWGGAPYEQYF.

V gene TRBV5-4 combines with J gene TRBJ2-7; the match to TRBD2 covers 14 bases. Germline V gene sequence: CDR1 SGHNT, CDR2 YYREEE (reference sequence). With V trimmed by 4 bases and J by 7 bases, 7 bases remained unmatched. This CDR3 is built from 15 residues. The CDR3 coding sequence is TGTGCCAGCAGCCGACTAGCGGGAGGGCCGGGAGAGCAGTACTTC. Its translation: CASSRLAGGPGEQYF.

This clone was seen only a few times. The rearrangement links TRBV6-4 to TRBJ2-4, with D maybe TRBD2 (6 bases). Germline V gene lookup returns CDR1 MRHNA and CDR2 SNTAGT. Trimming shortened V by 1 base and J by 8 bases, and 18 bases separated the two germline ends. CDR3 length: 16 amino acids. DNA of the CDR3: TGTGCCAGCAGTGACTTTAGGCCCCTCGGGGGACACATTCAGTACTTC. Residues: CASSDFRPLGGHIQYF.

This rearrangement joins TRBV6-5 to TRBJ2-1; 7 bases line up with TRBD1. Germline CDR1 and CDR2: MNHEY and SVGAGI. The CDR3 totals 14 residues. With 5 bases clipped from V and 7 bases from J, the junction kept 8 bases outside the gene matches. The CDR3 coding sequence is TGTGCCAGCAGTCACGACAGGGCTAGGAATGAGCAGTTCTTC. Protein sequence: CASSHDRARNEQFF.

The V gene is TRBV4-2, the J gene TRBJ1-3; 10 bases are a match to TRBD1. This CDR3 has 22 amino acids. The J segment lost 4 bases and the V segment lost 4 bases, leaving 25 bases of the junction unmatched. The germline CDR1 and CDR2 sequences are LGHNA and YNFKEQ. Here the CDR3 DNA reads TGTGCCAGCAGCCCGGATCCGGCTCCGGTGATCTGGGACAGGGGAGACGGAAACACCATATATTTT. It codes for CASSPDPAPVIWDRGDGNTIYF.

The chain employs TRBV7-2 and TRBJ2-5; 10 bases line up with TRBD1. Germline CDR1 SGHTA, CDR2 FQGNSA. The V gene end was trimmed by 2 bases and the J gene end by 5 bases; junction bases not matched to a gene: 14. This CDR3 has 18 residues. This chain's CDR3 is CASSLRVTGGRRGETQYF. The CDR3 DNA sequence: TGTGCCAGCAGCTTACGCGTGACAGGGGGCCGGAGGGGGGAGACCCAGTACTTC.

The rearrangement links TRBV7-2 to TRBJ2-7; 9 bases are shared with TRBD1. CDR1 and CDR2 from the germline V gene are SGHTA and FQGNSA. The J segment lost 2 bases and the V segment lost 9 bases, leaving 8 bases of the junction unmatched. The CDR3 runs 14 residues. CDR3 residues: CASSPGQGAYEQYF. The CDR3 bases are TGTGCCAGTTCCCCGGGACAGGGTGCCTACGAGCAGTACTTC.

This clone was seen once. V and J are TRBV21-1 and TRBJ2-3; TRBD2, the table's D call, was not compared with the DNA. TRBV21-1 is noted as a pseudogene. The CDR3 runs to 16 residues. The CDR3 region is CASSALPFNGTDTQYF. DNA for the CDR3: TGTGCCAGCAGCGCACTGCCGTTTAACGGCACAGATACGCAGTATTTT.

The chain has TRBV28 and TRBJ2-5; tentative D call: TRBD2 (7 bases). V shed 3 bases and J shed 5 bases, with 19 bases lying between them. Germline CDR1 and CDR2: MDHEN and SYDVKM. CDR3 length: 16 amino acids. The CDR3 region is CASSFLGLGGLETQYF. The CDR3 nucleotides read TGTGCCAGCAGTTTCCTCGGTTTGGGGGGGCTCGAGACCCAGTACTTC.

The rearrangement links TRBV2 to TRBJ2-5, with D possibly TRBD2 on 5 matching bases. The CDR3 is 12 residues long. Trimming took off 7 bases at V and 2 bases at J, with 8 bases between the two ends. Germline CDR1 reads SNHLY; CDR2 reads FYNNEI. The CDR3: CASTREQETQYF. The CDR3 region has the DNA TGTGCCAGCACCCGGGAACAAGAGACCCAGTACTTC. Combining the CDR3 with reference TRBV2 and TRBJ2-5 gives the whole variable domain EPEVTQTPSHQVTQMGQEVILRCVPISNHLYFYWYRQILGQKVEFLVSFYNNEISEKSEIFDDQFSVERPDGSNFTLKIRSTKLEDSAMYFCASTREQETQYFGPGTRLLVL.

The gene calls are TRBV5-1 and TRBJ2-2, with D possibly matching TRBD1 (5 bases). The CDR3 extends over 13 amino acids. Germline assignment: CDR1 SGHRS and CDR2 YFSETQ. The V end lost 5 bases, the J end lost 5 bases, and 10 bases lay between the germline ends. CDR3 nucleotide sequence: TGCGCCAGCAGATTGCAGGGTACCGGGGAGCTGTTTTTT. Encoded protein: CASRLQGTGELFF.

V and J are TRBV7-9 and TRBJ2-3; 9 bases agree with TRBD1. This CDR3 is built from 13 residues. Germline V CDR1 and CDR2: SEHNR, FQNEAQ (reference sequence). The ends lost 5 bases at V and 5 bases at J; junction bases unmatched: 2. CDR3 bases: TGTGCCAGCAGCCCGGACAGGGGAGATACGCAGTATTTT. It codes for CASSPDRGDTQYF.

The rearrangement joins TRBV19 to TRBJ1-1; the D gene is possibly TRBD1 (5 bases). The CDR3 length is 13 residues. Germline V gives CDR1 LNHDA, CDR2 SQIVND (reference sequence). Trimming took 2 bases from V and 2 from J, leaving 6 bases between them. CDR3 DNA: TGTGCCAGTAGTATAAGGACAAACACTGAAGCTTTCTTT. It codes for CASSIRTNTEAFF.

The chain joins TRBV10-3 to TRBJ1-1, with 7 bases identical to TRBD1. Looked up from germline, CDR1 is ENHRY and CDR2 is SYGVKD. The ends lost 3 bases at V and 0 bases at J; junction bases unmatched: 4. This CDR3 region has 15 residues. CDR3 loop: CAISERQGLNTEAFF. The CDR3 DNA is TGTGCCATCAGTGAAAGACAGGGATTGAACACTGAAGCTTTCTTT.

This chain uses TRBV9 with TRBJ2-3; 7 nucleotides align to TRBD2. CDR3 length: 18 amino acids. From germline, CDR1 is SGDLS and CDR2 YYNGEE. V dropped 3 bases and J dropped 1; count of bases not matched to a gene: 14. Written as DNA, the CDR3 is TGTGCCAGCAGCGAATACAGCGGGATCACCGAACGCACAGATACGCAGTATTTT. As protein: CASSEYSGITERTDTQYF.

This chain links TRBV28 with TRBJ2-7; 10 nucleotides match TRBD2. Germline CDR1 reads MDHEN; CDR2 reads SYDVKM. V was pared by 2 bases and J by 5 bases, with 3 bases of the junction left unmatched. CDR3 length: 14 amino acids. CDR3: CASSLLAGDHEQYF. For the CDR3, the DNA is TGTGCCAGCAGTTTACTAGCGGGAGACCACGAGCAGTACTTC.

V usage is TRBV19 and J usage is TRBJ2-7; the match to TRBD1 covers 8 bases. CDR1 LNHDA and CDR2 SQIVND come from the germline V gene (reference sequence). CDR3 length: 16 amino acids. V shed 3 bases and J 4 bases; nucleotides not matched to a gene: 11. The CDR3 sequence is CASSISQGARGYEQYF. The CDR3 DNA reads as TGTGCCAGTAGTATCTCCCAGGGGGCGCGTGGATACGAGCAGTACTTC.

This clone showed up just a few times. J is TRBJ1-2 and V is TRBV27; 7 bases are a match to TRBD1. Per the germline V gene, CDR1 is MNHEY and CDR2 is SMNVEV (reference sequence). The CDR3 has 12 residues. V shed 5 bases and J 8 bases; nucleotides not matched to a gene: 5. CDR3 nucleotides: TGTGCCAGCAGTGTAGCAGGGGGAGGCTACACCTTC. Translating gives CASSVAGGGYTF.

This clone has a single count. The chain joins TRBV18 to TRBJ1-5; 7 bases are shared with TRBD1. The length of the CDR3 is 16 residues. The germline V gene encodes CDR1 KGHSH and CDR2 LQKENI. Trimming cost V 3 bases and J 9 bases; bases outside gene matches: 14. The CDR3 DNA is TGTGCCAGCTCACCGAGCTGGACAGGACCTTTCGGGCCCCAGCATTTT. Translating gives CASSPSWTGPFGPQHF.

The DNA of the CDR3 is TGTGCCAGCAGCGGGAGGGGTTTAGCGGGCGGCACAGATACGCAGTATTTT. Its protein is CASSGRGLAGGTDTQYF. The rearrangement joins TRBV9 to TRBJ2-3; 7 bases fit TRBD2. The V gene end was trimmed by 3 bases and the J gene end by 1 base; junction bases not matched to a gene: 11. The CDR3 length is 17 residues. Per the germline V gene, CDR1 is SGDLS and CDR2 is YYNGEE.

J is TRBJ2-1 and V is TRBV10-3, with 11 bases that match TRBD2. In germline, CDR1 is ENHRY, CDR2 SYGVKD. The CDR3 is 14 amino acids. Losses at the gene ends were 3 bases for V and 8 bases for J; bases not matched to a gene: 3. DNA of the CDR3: TGTGCCATCAGTGAAGGGACTAGCGGCGATGAGCAGTTCTTC. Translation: CAISEGTSGDEQFF.